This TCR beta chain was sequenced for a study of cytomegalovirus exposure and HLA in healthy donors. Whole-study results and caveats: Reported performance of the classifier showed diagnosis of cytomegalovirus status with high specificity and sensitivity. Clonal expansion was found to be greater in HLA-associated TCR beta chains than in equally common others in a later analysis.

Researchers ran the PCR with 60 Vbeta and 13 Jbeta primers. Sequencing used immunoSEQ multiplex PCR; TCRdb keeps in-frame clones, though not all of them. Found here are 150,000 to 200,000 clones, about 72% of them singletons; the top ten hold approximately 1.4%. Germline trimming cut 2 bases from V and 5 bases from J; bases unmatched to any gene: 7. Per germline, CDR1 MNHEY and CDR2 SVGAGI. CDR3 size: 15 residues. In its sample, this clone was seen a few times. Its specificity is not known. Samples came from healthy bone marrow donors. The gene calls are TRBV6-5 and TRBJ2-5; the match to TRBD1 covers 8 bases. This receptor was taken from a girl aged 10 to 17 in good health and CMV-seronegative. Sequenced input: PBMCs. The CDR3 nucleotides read TGTGCCAGCAGTTACACGACAGGGGCCCGGGAGACCCAGTACTTC. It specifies CASSYTTGARETQYF.